This T cell receptor (beta chain) came from a study of T cells in Graves' hyperthyroidism and ophthalmopathy. Researchers amplified the TCR beta CDR3 regions from RNA transcripts. HTBI primers were the set used in a first-round RT-PCR of the TCR CDR3. TCRdb recomputed calls from the multiplex PCR reads with MiXCR, one row per CDR3 protein. The data contain around 580,000 distinct CDR3 sequences, 46% of them seen just once; the ten biggest clones take up about 8.3%. Sequenced material: peripheral blood or thyroid tissue (not recorded which). This TCR derives from a woman under 30 with Graves' hyperthyroidism.

CDR3 nucleotides: TGCAGCGTTGAAATGGGGAGCTACGAGCAGTACTTC. Translated: CSVEMGSYEQYF. The chain has TRBV29-1 and TRBJ2-7; a possible D gene is TRBD2 (5 bases). The CDR3 is made up of 12 amino acids. Germline-derived CDR1 and CDR2 are SQVTM and ANQGSEA. V was trimmed by 2 bases and J by 3 bases, leaving 8 bases between them.